The 15 T cell receptor beta chains presented below share a single source sample, sequenced in a study of radiation and T cells in renal cell carcinoma. This table comes from immunoSEQ multiplex PCR, and its TCRdb copy is limited to in-frame clones, with some not included. This table has roughly 170,000 clones, 88% appearing once. Time point here: blood 4 weeks post-SBRT, at nephrectomy. Treatment of the sample: 15 Gy SBRT to primary tumor, nephrectomy 4 weeks later. The material sequenced was blood, taken from a patient whose treatment included radiotherapy and nephrectomy. The receptors derive from a woman aged 45-60 years with renal cell carcinoma.

The V call is TRBV7-3, the J call TRBJ1-6; D is possibly TRBD1 (5 bases). Germline V lookup: CDR1 SGHTA, CDR2 FQGTGA. V lost 5 bases and J 7 bases, leaving 12 bases between the germline ends. The CDR3 covers 14 residues. The CDR3 sequence is CASSADSSNSPLHF. The CDR3 DNA is TGTGCCAGCAGCGCCGACAGTTCGAATTCACCCCTCCACTTT.

The gene calls are TRBV5-1 and TRBJ2-5; TRBD1 might be the D (7 bases). Trimming cost V 2 bases and J 5 bases, with 22 bases left between them. Germline V gene sequence: CDR1 SGHRS, CDR2 YFSETQ. The CDR3 spans 17 residues. CDR3 DNA: TGCGCCAGCAGCTTTGGTGCGGGGATCGGACAGGATGAGACCCAGTACTTC. Its protein product is CASSFGAGIGQDETQYF.

V is TRBV7-2 and J is TRBJ2-3; 8 bases map to TRBD2. Looked up from germline, CDR1 is SGHTA and CDR2 is FQGNSA. The J segment lost 4 bases and the V segment lost 2 bases, leaving 5 bases of the junction unmatched. The CDR3 is 15 residues long. The CDR3 protein is CASSLRVAGPDTQYF. As DNA, the CDR3 is TGTGCCAGCAGCTTAAGGGTAGCGGGGCCAGATACGCAGTATTTT.

The chain couples TRBV5-1 to TRBJ2-6, with D unresolved. CDR1 is SGHRS and CDR2 is YFSETQ in the germline V gene. Between the trimmed V and J ends, which lost 0 bases and 0 bases, there was a span of 4 bases. The CDR3 runs 15 residues. CDR3 in DNA: TGCGCCAGCAGCTTGGGCAGCTCTGGGGCCAACGTCCTGACTTTC. It yields the protein CASSLGSSGANVLTF.

The genes are TRBV23-1 and TRBJ2-2; D not certain. TRBV23-1 is known as an ORF, though its function is uncertain. The CDR3 loop spans 11 amino acids. Deletions cut 11 bases from V and 5 bases from J, with 9 bases between. The chain's CDR3 is CAFLGTGELFF. Written as DNA, the CDR3 is TGCGCCTTTCTGGGAACCGGGGAGCTGTTTTTT.

A word on this clone: Different DNA sequences within this sample yield the same CDR3. The chain uses TRBV5-1 and TRBJ1-1, with D unclear. Germline V gene lookup returns CDR1 SGHRS and CDR2 YFSETQ. V was shortened by 2 bases and J by 0 bases, with 5 bases between the two germline ends. The CDR3 runs 13 residues. The CDR3 coding sequence is TGCGCCAGCAGCTTATCATTGAACACTGAAGCTTTCTTT. This gives the protein CASSLSLNTEAFF. Full variable domain (outside the CDR3, taken from reference TRBV5-1 and TRBJ1-1): KAGVTQTPRYLIKTRGQQVTLSCSPISGHRSVSWYQQTPGQGLQFLFEYFSETQRNKGNFPGRFSGRQFSNSRSEMNVSTLELGDSALYLCASSLSLNTEAFFGQGTRLTVV.

The V gene is TRBV6-5, the J gene TRBJ2-7, with a tentative D call TRBD2 (6 bases). Germline loops: CDR1 MNHEY, CDR2 SVGAGI. The CDR3 sequence is 15 residues long. V was cut by 6 bases and J by 2 bases, with 17 bases left in between. CDR3 protein: CASSTEAGLTYEQYF. Written as DNA, the CDR3 is TGTGCCAGCAGCACGGAAGCGGGTCTAACCTACGAGCAGTACTTC.

This clone appeared a single time. This chain links TRBV9 with TRBJ2-2; 7 nucleotides align to TRBD1. The CDR3 extends over 16 amino acids. V was clipped by 4 bases and J by 6 bases; unmatched bases: 12. Germline CDR1 is SGDLS and CDR2 is YYNGEE. CDR3 sequence reads: CASSPRGQPYAGELFF. In DNA form, the CDR3 reads TGTGCCAGCAGCCCCCGGGGACAGCCATACGCCGGGGAGCTGTTTTTT. Looking up the rest from reference TRBV9 and TRBJ2-2 gives the full variable domain: DSGVTQTPKHLITATGQRVTLRCSPRSGDLSVYWYQQSLDQGLQFLIQYYNGEERAKGNILERFSAQQFPDLHSELNLSSLELGDSALYFCASSPRGQPYAGELFFGEGSRLTVL.

The chain links TRBV25-1 to TRBJ1-2, with 9 positions matching TRBD1. The CDR3 loop spans 15 amino acids. V shed 5 bases and J 3 bases; nucleotides not matched to a gene: 7. Germline CDR1 and CDR2: MGHDK and SYGVNS. This CDR3 is CASSTPGQGYYGYTF. The CDR3 nucleotides are TGTGCCAGCAGTACCCCGGGACAGGGTTACTATGGCTACACCTTC.

DNA for the CDR3: TGTGCCAGCAGTGATCGTGGTTGGAGCGACGAGCAGTACTTC. Translating gives CASSDRGWSDEQYF. The chain employs TRBV6-1 and TRBJ2-7; D unclear. The germline V and J ends were trimmed by 3 bases and 5 bases, with 14 bases remaining between them. Germline lookup yields CDR1 MNHNS and CDR2 SASEGT. This CDR3 region has 14 residues.

V gene TRBV19 combines with J gene TRBJ1-2; TRBD1 aligns across 9 bases. The CDR3 spans 15 residues. V lost 6 bases, J lost 0 bases, and 5 bases stayed unmatched. Per the germline V gene, CDR1 is LNHDA and CDR2 is SQIVND (reference sequence). The CDR3 spells CASRGQGYSNYGYTF. The CDR3 nucleotides are TGTGCCAGTAGGGGACAGGGATATTCTAACTATGGCTACACCTTC.

V is TRBV10-2 and J is TRBJ2-1; TRBD2 matches at 11 bases. J lost 3 bases, V lost 5 bases, and 0 bases had no gene match. The CDR3 runs to 14 residues. CDR1 WSHSY and CDR2 SAAADI come from the germline V gene. The CDR3 DNA reads TGCGCCAGCAGTACTAGCGGGGGCTACAATGAGCAGTTCTTC. Protein: CASSTSGGYNEQFF.

The chain employs TRBV4-1 and TRBJ1-1; D is undetermined. Germline values: CDR1 MGHRA, CDR2 YSYEKL. The CDR3 length is 13 residues. Deletions cut 6 bases from V and 4 bases from J, with 12 bases between. CDR3 residues: CASRPQEGTEAFF. The CDR3, as DNA: TGCGCCAGCAGACCACAAGAGGGCACTGAAGCTTTCTTT.

This sequence joins TRBV9 and TRBJ1-5; a possible D gene is TRBD1 (5 bases). V lost 0 bases to trimming and J lost 7 bases, with 14 bases between them. CDR1 is SGDLS, CDR2 YYNGEE, per germline. The CDR3 runs 15 residues. CDR3 nucleotides: TGTGCCAGCAGCGTAGATGGTCGGGGGGGACAGCCCCAGCATTTT. This encodes CASSVDGRGGQPQHF.

The gene calls are TRBV6-4 and TRBJ1-2; D remains ambiguous. The V and J ends lost 0 bases and 9 bases respectively, with 14 bases between them. The germline V gene has CDR1 MRHNA and CDR2 SNTAGT. The CDR3 has 14 amino acids. The CDR3 nucleotides read TGTGCCAGCAGTGACTCGAGAAGGGAGGGAAGCTACACCTTC. Residues: CASSDSRREGSYTF.